This entry features one T cell receptor beta chain sequence. The source of the sample is a study of cytomegalovirus exposure and HLA in healthy donors. V lost 11 bases, J lost 1 base, and 14 bases lay in between. CDR3 length equals 14 residues. CDR1 is SGHTA and CDR2 is FQGTGA in the germline V gene. The PCR used 60 Vbeta and 13 Jbeta primers. Data came from immunoSEQ multiplex PCR; TCRdb stores just in-frame clones and leaves some out. The sample lists over 130,000 clones; around 84% were seen once. The chain uses TRBV7-3 and TRBJ2-2; D remains unclear. The sequencing sample was made of PBMCs. The source is a middle-aged man in good health and CMV-seronegative. Written as DNA, the CDR3 is TGTGCCCGCCGCCGCTGGCAGAACACCGGGGAGCTGTTTTTT. This sequence encodes CARRRWQNTGELFF.